Below are 31 T cell receptor beta chains sequenced from a single sample in a study of CD8 T cells in ankylosing spondylitis. TCRdb passed the 5' RACE reads through MiXCR, listing each CDR3 protein once. The table shows roughly 250,000 distinct CDR3 sequences, with over 9.5% occurring only once. Sequenced sample: blood, either unsorted or a sorted T cell fraction (not recorded which). Receptors were obtained from a male donor with ankylosing spondylitis or in good health (not recorded which).

This clonotype was seen ten or more times. The chain is built from TRBV11-2 and TRBJ1-4; no clear D. CDR1 and CDR2 (germline): SGHAT, FQNNGV. The V end lost 0 bases, the J end lost 1 base, and 6 bases lay between the germline ends. The CDR3 runs 15 residues. Here the CDR3 reads CASSLERGTNEKLFF. The CDR3 nucleotides are TGTGCCAGCAGCTTAGAACGGGGAACTAATGAAAAACTGTTTTTT. Filled out from reference TRBV11-2 and TRBJ1-4, the complete variable domain reads EAGVAQSPRYKIIEKRQSVAFWCNPISGHATLYWYQQILGQGPKLLIQFQNNGVVDDSQLPKDRFSAERLKGVDSTLKIQPAKLEDSAVYLCASSLERGTNEKLFFGSGTQLSVL.

This clonotype was counted many times. The chain recombines TRBV5-6 with TRBJ1-3, with no clear D. Trimming removed 0 bases from V and 0 bases from J, with 10 bases in between. The germline gives CDR1 SGHDT, CDR2 YYEEEE. CDR3 length: 16 amino acids. The CDR3 loop is CASSLELMSSGNTIYF. The DNA for the CDR3 is TGTGCCAGCAGCTTGGAACTCATGAGCTCTGGAAACACCATATATTTT.

In this sample, this clonotype turned up many times. The V gene is TRBV29-1, the J gene TRBJ2-2; TRBD1 might be the D (6 bases). The CDR3 consists of 14 residues. V was trimmed by 3 bases and J by 4 bases, leaving 12 bases between them. Germline CDR1 SQVTM, CDR2 ANQGSEA. The CDR3 protein is CSVDTGQSTGELFF. CDR3 DNA sequence: TGCAGCGTTGACACGGGACAATCCACCGGGGAGCTGTTTTTT.

This clonotype was counted ten times or more. The rearrangement links TRBV5-1 to TRBJ2-3; TRBD2 matches 8 bases. V lost 3 bases and J lost 1; bases outside the gene matches: 1. This CDR3 is built from 14 residues. Germline V gene sequence: CDR1 SGHRS, CDR2 YFSETQ. Here the CDR3 reads CASSSTSGTDTQYF. For the CDR3, the DNA is TGCGCCAGCAGCTCGACTAGCGGCACAGATACGCAGTATTTT.

The V call is TRBV7-2, the J call TRBJ2-1, with 7 nucleotides matching TRBD1. Trimming cost V 4 bases and J 5 bases; bases outside gene matches: 11. The CDR3 is 16 residues long. Per the germline V gene, CDR1 is SGHTA and CDR2 is FQGNSA. Written as DNA, the CDR3 is TGTGCCAGCAGCTCTTACGACCGGGACAGCAACAATGAGCAGTTCTTC. Amino acids: CASSSYDRDSNNEQFF.

This clonotype occurred many times. J is TRBJ2-1 and V is TRBV11-2; the match to TRBD2 covers 10 bases. CDR3 size: 13 residues. With 8 bases clipped from V and 15 bases from J, the junction kept 13 bases outside the gene matches. Germline CDR1 SGHAT, CDR2 FQNNGV. For the CDR3, the DNA is TGTGCCAGCTCGGGGAGCGGGAGGGTCGGGGGGTTCTTC. Translation gives CASSGSGRVGGFF. Full variable domain (missing parts from reference TRBV11-2 and TRBJ2-1): EAGVAQSPRYKIIEKRQSVAFWCNPISGHATLYWYQQILGQGPKLLIQFQNNGVVDDSQLPKDRFSAERLKGVDSTLKIQPAKLEDSAVYLCASSGSGRVGGFFGPGTRLTVL.

This CDR3 is CASSLSATSYEQYF. DNA of the CDR3: TGTGCCAGCAGTTTATCAGCCACCTCCTACGAGCAGTACTTC. The chain joins TRBV27 to TRBJ2-7; no reliable D call. Trimming cost V 0 bases and J 0 bases, with 6 bases left between them. Germline CDR1 and CDR2: MNHEY and SMNVEV (reference sequence). CDR3 length: 14 amino acids.

This clonotype has a count of ten or more. The chain is built from TRBV7-9 and TRBJ1-1; D unresolved. CDR1 is SEHNR, CDR2 FQNEAQ, per germline (reference sequence). The CDR3 extends over 15 amino acids. Trimming pared 4 bases from V and 0 bases from J, leaving 12 bases between. CDR3 region: CASSSQTFMNTEAFF. CDR3 nucleotides: TGTGCCAGCAGCTCCCAGACATTCATGAACACTGAAGCTTTCTTT. The entire variable domain, with the rest obtained from reference TRBV7-9 and TRBJ1-1, is as follows: DTGVSQNPRHKITKRGQNVTFRCDPISEHNRLYWYRQTLGQGPEFLTYFQNEAQLEKSRLLSDRFSAERPKGSFSTLEIQRTEQGDSAMYLCASSSQTFMNTEAFFGQGTRLTVV.

This chain links TRBV20-1 with TRBJ2-1; TRBD2 agrees at 11 bases. This CDR3 contains 15 residues. J lost 4 bases, V lost 3 bases, and 5 bases had no gene match. CDR1 and CDR2 (germline): DFQATT, SNEGSKA (reference sequence). The CDR3: CSASDGLAGYNEQFF. The CDR3 region has the DNA TGCAGTGCTAGCGATGGACTAGCGGGTTACAATGAGCAGTTCTTC.

The table lists this clonotype with many counts. V usage is TRBV5-1 and J usage is TRBJ2-6; D is unclear. This CDR3 has 15 residues. Germline assignment: CDR1 SGHRS and CDR2 YFSETQ. V was pared by 3 bases and J by 4 bases, with 11 bases between. In nucleotides, the CDR3 is TGCGCCAGCAGCTCCGACGGTGGCGGGGCCAACGTCCTGACTTTC. This sequence encodes CASSSDGGGANVLTF.

This clonotype appeared many times. V usage is TRBV29-1 and J usage is TRBJ2-2; TRBD1 might be the D (7 bases). Germline lookup yields CDR1 SQVTM and CDR2 ANQGSEA. This CDR3 is 13 amino acids long. V lost 5 bases and J 4 bases, leaving 11 bases between the germline ends. CDR3 coding DNA: TGCAGCGTTAGGCAGGGGGGCACCGGGGAGCTGTTTTTT. Amino acid sequence: CSVRQGGTGELFF.

The sample holds many counts of this clonotype. The chain has TRBV5-1 and TRBJ1-2, with 7 nucleotides matching TRBD1. V shed 9 bases and J 4 bases; nucleotides not matched to a gene: 15. Germline assignment: CDR1 SGHRS and CDR2 YFSETQ. CDR3 length: 15 residues. The chain's CDR3 is CAISTGPGGAYGYTF. The DNA of the CDR3 is TGCGCCATCTCGACGGGTCCAGGGGGAGCCTATGGCTACACCTTC.

Concerning this clonotype: A single base separates this from a much larger clone, so it may be a read error. The chain employs TRBV9 and TRBJ2-1; 11 nucleotides match TRBD2. In germline, CDR1 is SGDLS, CDR2 YYNGEE. The CDR3 runs to 15 residues. CDR3 sequence reads: CASSVGTSGYKEQFF. DNA for the CDR3: TGTGCCAGCAGCGTTGGGACTAGCGGCTACAAGGAGCAGTTCTTC.

This clonotype was detected many times. The gene calls are TRBV7-9 and TRBJ1-1; D might be TRBD1 (6 bases). The CDR3 is 14 residues long. CDR1 is SEHNR and CDR2 is FQNEAQ in the germline V gene (reference sequence). V was cut by 5 bases and J by 5 bases, with 15 bases left in between. The CDR3: CASSPGLQGTEAFF. In DNA form, the CDR3 reads TGTGCCAGCAGCCCCGGACTACAGGGAACTGAAGCTTTCTTT. The whole variable domain, filled in from reference TRBV7-9 and TRBJ1-1, reads DTGVSQNPRHKITKRGQNVTFRCDPISEHNRLYWYRQTLGQGPEFLTYFQNEAQLEKSRLLSDRFSAERPKGSFSTLEIQRTEQGDSAMYLCASSPGLQGTEAFFGQGTRLTVV.

This clonotype has at least ten counts. The chain couples TRBV10-2 to TRBJ2-3; TRBD1 aligns across 9 bases. The germline CDR1 and CDR2 sequences are WSHSY and SAAADI. V shed 8 bases, J shed 4 bases, and the junction held 7 bases outside the gene matches. The CDR3 consists of 14 residues. The CDR3 coding sequence is TGCGCCAGCGCGGAACAGGGGGCTTCAGATACGCAGTATTTT. This gives the protein CASAEQGASDTQYF.

At least ten counts were recorded for this clonotype. This chain connects TRBV5-1 to TRBJ1-2; D uncertain. Looked up from germline, CDR1 is SGHRS and CDR2 is YFSETQ. Trimming shortened V by 2 bases and J by 2 bases, and 13 bases separated the two germline ends. The CDR3 is 15 residues long. The CDR3 loop is CASSLNPSENYGYTF. The CDR3 DNA reads as TGCGCCAGCAGCTTAAACCCCTCCGAGAACTATGGCTACACCTTC.

The rearrangement joins TRBV5-1 to TRBJ2-1; 7 bases agree with TRBD1. The CDR3 totals 15 residues. Germline CDR1 and CDR2: SGHRS and YFSETQ. Trimming at V came to 0 bases and at J to 10 bases, leaving 10 bases not matched to a gene. The CDR3 nucleotides are TGCGCCAGCAGCTTGGTGGGACAGTCCCTCGGGGAGCAGTTCTTC. It specifies CASSLVGQSLGEQFF.

This clonotype has a count of ten or more. The chain couples TRBV5-1 to TRBJ2-5; 8 bases map to TRBD1. Germline assignment: CDR1 SGHRS and CDR2 YFSETQ. This CDR3 comprises 16 residues. J gave up 6 bases and V 4 bases, and 14 bases lay outside the gene matches. The CDR3 DNA sequence: TGCGCCAGCAGCCCCCGGACAGGGACTTTCGAGAAGACCCAGTACTTC. Its translation: CASSPRTGTFEKTQYF.

This clonotype was counted many times. This chain connects TRBV6-6 to TRBJ1-2, with D perhaps matching TRBD1 (5 bases). Deletions cut 5 bases from V and 8 bases from J, with 12 bases between. Germline CDR1 is MNHNY and CDR2 is SVGAGI (reference sequence). This CDR3 has 12 residues. CDR3 sequence (DNA): TGTGCCAGCAGTCCGAACTCAGGGGGCTACACCTTC. This codes for CASSPNSGGYTF.

A few counts support this clonotype. The rearrangement uses TRBV4-1 and TRBJ2-1; 7 nucleotides align to TRBD2. From germline, CDR1 is MGHRA and CDR2 YSYEKL. V lost 0 bases and J lost 9; bases outside the gene matches: 8. The length of the CDR3 is 15 residues. Written as DNA, the CDR3 is TGCGCCAGCAGCCAAGAATGGCTAGCGGTGGGTGAGCAGTTCTTC. Its protein is CASSQEWLAVGEQFF.

This clonotype was seen once. This could be a read error, since a much larger clone is one nucleotide away. The J gene is TRBJ2-3, the V gene TRBV29-1; D gene unclear. Deletions cut 0 bases from V and 0 bases from J, with 10 bases between. The CDR3 contains 15 residues. CDR1 is SQVTM, CDR2 ANQGSEA, per germline. CDR3 DNA: TGCAGCGTTGAAGATGTCGGAATCAGCACAGATACGCAGTATTTT. Protein sequence: CSVEDVGISTDTQYF.

The chain uses TRBV4-1 and TRBJ1-2, with TRBD1 as a possible D gene (5 bases). Per the germline V gene, CDR1 is MGHRA and CDR2 is YSYEKL. The CDR3 sequence is 15 residues long. Between the trimmed V and J ends, which lost 2 bases and 3 bases, there was a span of 13 bases. The CDR3 bases are TGCGCCAGCAGCCAATCGTGGGGGGGGGACTATGGCTACACCTTC. It is translated as CASSQSWGGDYGYTF.

This clonotype was detected ten times or more. This chain connects TRBV7-2 to TRBJ2-7, with TRBD1 identical over 7 bases. J lost 3 bases, V lost 1 base, and 3 bases had no gene match. CDR1 is SGHTA and CDR2 is FQGNSA in the germline V gene. This CDR3 comprises 14 residues. CDR3 coding DNA: TGTGCCAGCAGCTTAGACAGGGGCGGCTACGAGCAGTACTTC. Protein sequence: CASSLDRGGYEQYF. The variable domain in full, completed from reference TRBV7-2 and TRBJ2-7, reads GAGVSQSPSNKVTEKGKDVELRCDPISGHTALYWYRQSLGQGLEFLIYFQGNSAPDKSGLPSDRFSAERTGGSVSTLTIQRTQQEDSAVYLCASSLDRGGYEQYFGPGTRLTVT.

A few counts support this clonotype. J is TRBJ1-1 and V is TRBV20-1; no definite D call. The V and J ends lost 5 bases and 5 bases respectively, with 15 bases between them. CDR3 size: 13 residues. Looked up from germline, CDR1 is DFQATT and CDR2 is SNEGSKA (reference sequence). The CDR3 protein is CSAHGRAGTEAFF. The DNA for the CDR3 is TGCAGTGCTCATGGACGGGCGGGAACTGAAGCTTTCTTT.

This clonotype has a handful of counts. The V call is TRBV7-9, the J call TRBJ2-1; 7 bases fit TRBD2. This CDR3 has 15 residues. Germline V CDR1 and CDR2: SEHNR, FQNEAQ (reference sequence). V lost 5 bases and J lost 6; bases outside the gene matches: 10. CDR3 sequence: CASSQRSLALNEQFF. CDR3 nucleotide sequence: TGTGCCAGCAGCCAAAGGTCACTAGCGCTCAATGAGCAGTTCTTC. The complete variable domain, with remaining parts taken from reference TRBV7-9 and TRBJ2-1, reads DTGVSQNPRHKITKRGQNVTFRCDPISEHNRLYWYRQTLGQGPEFLTYFQNEAQLEKSRLLSDRFSAERPKGSFSTLEIQRTEQGDSAMYLCASSQRSLALNEQFFGPGTRLTVL.

This clonotype came up a few times. The chain couples TRBV4-2 to TRBJ2-3, with D tentatively TRBD2 (6 bases). Trimming removed 1 base at V and 4 bases at J, with 15 bases between. This CDR3 has 16 amino acids. Germline values: CDR1 LGHNA, CDR2 YNFKEQ. DNA of the CDR3: TGTGCCAGCAGCCAAGGGCAGGGAGGCAGCGCAGATACGCAGTATTTT. Translated: CASSQGQGGSADTQYF.

The V gene is TRBV30, the J gene TRBJ2-5; the D gene is possibly TRBD2 (6 bases). Trimming removed 1 base from V and 3 bases from J, with 21 bases in between. The CDR3 sequence is 17 residues long. Per the germline V gene, CDR1 is GTSNPN and CDR2 is SVGIG (reference sequence). The CDR3 sequence: CAWSAARDLTLEETQYF. In DNA, the CDR3 is TGTGCCTGGAGTGCTGCCCGGGACTTGACCCTCGAAGAGACCCAGTACTTC.

V is TRBV7-2 and J is TRBJ1-2; D not certain. This CDR3 region has 15 residues. Per germline, CDR1 SGHTA and CDR2 FQGNSA. V was clipped by 5 bases and J by 7 bases, with 20 bases between them. The CDR3 sequence: CASSPQRVASSGYTF. The CDR3 region has the DNA TGTGCCAGCAGCCCCCAGAGAGTAGCCTCCAGTGGCTACACCTTC.

The V and J genes are TRBV11-1 and TRBJ2-2, with D unclear. Per the germline V gene, CDR1 is SGHAT and CDR2 is FQDESV (reference sequence). The CDR3 extends over 11 amino acids. Trimming cost V 6 bases and J 6 bases, with 5 bases left between them. CDR3 sequence: CASRLSGELFF. CDR3 sequence (DNA): TGTGCCAGCAGACTGTCCGGGGAGCTGTTTTTT.

The rearrangement joins TRBV7-2 to TRBJ1-5; possible D gene TRBD1, 6 bases. With 3 bases removed from V and 11 bases from J, the gap between germline ends came to 23 bases. There are 16 residues in the CDR3. Germline CDR1 is SGHTA and CDR2 is FQGNSA. CDR3 sequence (DNA): TGTGCCAGCAGCTTGGGGAGCTCAGGGCCCACAGGGTCCCAGCATTTT. This codes for CASSLGSSGPTGSQHF.

This clonotype was counted between two and nine times. V usage is TRBV27 and J usage is TRBJ2-7; the D gene is possibly TRBD2 (6 bases). CDR1 MNHEY and CDR2 SMNVEV come from the germline V gene (reference sequence). Trimming shortened V by 3 bases and J by 6 bases, and 15 bases separated the two germline ends. This CDR3 has 14 amino acids. CDR3 nucleotide sequence: TGTGCCAGCAGTTTGGGGCGGGGCGGGTCCGAGCAGTACTTC. Translation: CASSLGRGGSEQYF.